A selection of T cell receptor beta chains follows, all from one sample in a study of CD4 and CD8 cells across lung adenocarcinoma regions. TCRdb itself ran the PCR reads through MiXCR, one entry per CDR3 protein. Altogether tens of thousands of distinct CDR3 sequences are present, roughly half being singletons, with the ten largest covering 20% to 25%. The sequenced sample was CD4+ T cells from the center of a lung tumor. These receptors all stem from a male donor with lung adenocarcinoma. The CD4 and CD8 labels of this study may be unreliable. CDR3s include the opening cysteine and the closing phenylalanine or tryptophan. D genes are given only for firm matches. Clone sizes are given selectively: once, few, many, or a class where the clone is expanded.

clone size,V gene,D gene,J gene,CDR3 length,CDR3 protein,CDR3 DNA
.,TRBV6-9,.,TRBJ2-2,15,CAMGLQSVITGELFF,TGTGCCATGGGCCTCCAGTCCGTAATCACAGGTGAGCTGTTTTTT
.,TRBV10-2,TRBD1,TRBJ2-6,16,CASSPAQGAGANVLTF,TGCGCCAGCAGCCCCGCGCAGGGGGCTGGGGCCAACGTCCTGACTTTC
.,TRBV9,.,TRBJ2-1,16,CASSLGSASSYNEQFF,TGTGCCAGCAGCCTGGGGAGCGCTAGCTCCTACAATGAGCAGTTCTTC
many,TRBV5-1,.,TRBJ2-3,18,CASSLAGGGPVLTDTQYF,TGCGCCAGCAGCTTGGCCGGAGGGGGCCCAGTCCTTACAGATACGCAGTATTTT
.,TRBV7-2,.,TRBJ1-2,14,CASLRAVTNYGYTF,TGTGCCAGCCTAAGGGCCGTAACTAACTATGGCTACACCTTC
.,TRBV7-3,.,TRBJ2-3,15,CASSLMGGSTDTQYF,TGTGCCAGCAGCTTAATGGGCGGTAGCACAGATACGCAGTATTTT
.,TRBV6-1,TRBD2,TRBJ2-3,15,CASSDGSGDQDTQYF,TGTGCCAGCAGTGACGGGAGCGGGGACCAAGATACCCAGTATTTC
many,TRBV27,.,TRBJ2-5,12,CASSGAAGTQYF,TGTGCCAGCAGTGGTGCTGCGGGGACCCAGTACTTC
.,TRBV6-5,.,TRBJ1-5,13,CASSYDDGQPLHF,TGTGCCAGCAGTTACGATGACGGTCAGCCCCTGCATTTT
once,TRBV4-3,.,TRBJ2-5,14,CASSQDVWGETQYF,TGCGCCAGCAGCCAAGATGTATGGGGGGAGACCCAGTACTTC
.,TRBV7-7,.,TRBJ2-3,15,CASSPGPRGTDTQYF,TGTGCTAGCAGCCCTGGACCGCGGGGCACAGATACGCAGTATTTT
few,TRBV4-1,TRBD2,TRBJ2-3,15,CASSQELAGVGTQYF,TGCGCCAGCAGCCAAGAACTAGCGGGCGTTGGTACGCAGTATTTT
.,TRBV28,.,TRBJ1-2,16,CASSTHRGARNYGYTF,TGTGCCAGCAGCACCCACCGGGGGGCTCGGAACTATGGCTACACCTTC
few,TRBV6-6,TRBD2,TRBJ2-3,15,CASRKTSGTSDTQYF,TGTGCCAGCAGAAAGACTAGCGGGACCTCAGATACGCAGTATTTT
medium-sized,TRBV6-6,.,TRBJ2-7,15,CASSYSRGLIYEQYF,TGTGCCAGCAGTTACTCCCGGGGACTTATTTACGAGCAGTACTTC
once,TRBV7-2,.,TRBJ2-4,16,CASSHDGRGHENIQYF,TGTGCCAGCAGCCATGATGGGCGCGGTCATGAAAACATTCAGTACTTC
.,TRBV5-1,.,TRBJ2-4,14,CASSKSDGGHIQYF,TGCGCCAGCAGCAAATCAGACGGTGGGCACATTCAGTACTTC
once,TRBV27,.,TRBJ2-4,15,CASVSGLQYKNTQYF,TGTGCCAGCGTGTCGGGGCTTCAATACAAAAACACGCAGTATTTC
many,TRBV6-1,.,TRBJ1-6,14,CASTAGTYNSPLHF,TGTGCCAGCACCGCCGGGACTTATAATTCACCCCTCCACTTT
few,TRBV7-2,TRBD2,TRBJ2-1,14,CASSPASGNNEQFF,TGTGCCAGCAGCCCCGCGAGCGGGAATAATGAGCAGTTCTTC
many,TRBV27,TRBD1,TRBJ2-2,16,CASSPMTGENTGELFF,TGTGCCAGCAGCCCTATGACAGGGGAGAACACCGGGGAGCTGTTTTTT
many,TRBV10-2,.,TRBJ2-5,13,CASSWGPRETQYF,TGCGCCAGCAGTTGGGGACCCCGGGAGACCCAGTACTTC
.,TRBV10-2,.,TRBJ2-2,15,CASAPQVVGTEEQFF,TGCGCCAGCGCCCCACAGGTAGTGGGGACCGAGGAGCAGTTTTTT
few,TRBV11-1,TRBD2,TRBJ2-5,15,CASSYLLAGEETQYF,TGTGCCAGCAGCTACCTCCTAGCGGGAGAAGAGACCCAGTACTTC
.,TRBV6-1,.,TRBJ2-2,15,CASGLQSVSTDTLFF,TGTGCCAGCGGCCTCCAGTCTGTGAGCACAGATACGCTGTTTTTT
many,TRBV4-1,.,TRBJ2-4,15,CASSQGLGSKNIQYF,TGCGCCAGCAGCCAAGGCCTCGGGTCCAAAAACATTCAGTACTTC
medium-sized,TRBV27,TRBD1,TRBJ2-2,14,CASTDRVNTGELFF,TGTGCCAGCACCGACAGGGTGAACACCGGGGAGCTGTTTTTT
.,TRBV20-1,TRBD2,TRBJ2-3,14,CSATDSGRSGTQYF,TGCAGTGCTACCGATAGCGGGAGGTCGGGTACGCAGTATTTT
once,TRBV6-5,.,TRBJ2-3,16,CASSYTGLRSKDMQYF,TGTGCCAGCAGCTACACCGGGCTGCGGAGCAAAGACATGCAGTATTTT
.,TRBV6-1,.,TRBJ2-4,14,CGIKGGRAKNTQYF,TGCGGCATCAAGGGGGGGAGAGCCAAAAACACTCAGTACTTC
.,TRBV10-2,.,TRBJ2-3,17,CASCDSRLAGRKDTQYF,TGCGCCAGCTGTGATTCCCGACTGGCGGGACGCAAAGATACGCAGTATTTT
many,TRBV6-2/TRBV6-3,.,TRBJ2-3,11,CASSTTDTQYF,TGTGCCAGCAGCACGACAGATACGCAGTATTTT
once,TRBV27,.,TRBJ2-3,15,CASGTGFRATNTQYF,TGTGCCAGCGGGACGGGGTTTCGAGCCACAAATACGCAGTATTTC
medium-sized,TRBV6-5,.,TRBJ2-3,16,CASSYSEQGGVNTQYF,TGTGCCAGCAGTTACTCGGAACAGGGAGGGGTGAATACGCAGTATTTT
.,TRBV6-1,.,TRBJ2-2,15,CARGLQSVIPGELFF,TGTGCCAGGGGCCTCCAGTCCGTAATTCCCGGGGAGCTGTTTTTT
.,TRBV6-8,.,TRBJ2-2,18,CASSYSRWSYVSTGEQFF,TGTGCCAGCAGTTACTCGCGTTGGTCTTACGTGAGCACCGGGGAGCAGTTTTTT
.,TRBV6-1,TRBD1,TRBJ2-1,15,CASTLSSTGGKTQFF,TGTGCCAGCACCCTCTCGTCGACAGGGGGCAAGACCCAGTTCTTC
.,TRBV12-3/TRBV12-4,TRBD2,TRBJ2-5,14,CASSLPGGSRTQYF,TGTGCCAGCAGTTTACCCGGCGGGAGTCGGACCCAGTACTTC
many,TRBV7-2,TRBD2,TRBJ2-1,16,CASSLGPSGGGHEQFF,TGTGCCAGCAGCTTAGGCCCTAGCGGGGGGGGACATGAGCAGTTCTTC
.,TRBV4-1,TRBD2,TRBJ2-4,16,CASSGSGGGVKNTQYF,TGCGCCAGCAGCGGCTCGGGGGGGGGCGTCAAAAACACGCAGTACTTC
few,TRBV27,.,TRBJ2-5,12,CASSPGSETQYF,TGTGCCAGCAGTCCAGGCTCAGAGACCCAGTACTTC
.,TRBV7-2,TRBD1,TRBJ2-1,15,CASSGGQSSYGEQFF,TGTGCCAGCAGCGGGGGACAGAGCTCCTACGGGGAGCAGTTTTTC
many,TRBV6-5,TRBD2,TRBJ2-1,15,CASSNGLAGADEQFF,TGTGCCAGCAGTAACGGACTAGCGGGAGCCGATGAGCAGTTCTTC
medium-sized,TRBV6-6,.,TRBJ2-2,11,CASRRTGELFF,TGTGCCAGCAGGAGGACCGGGGAGCTGTTTTTT
many,TRBV11-2,.,TRBJ1-1,14,CASNREAWNTEAFF,TGTGCCAGCAATCGGGAGGCTTGGAACACTGAAGCTTTCTTT
many,TRBV6-1,.,TRBJ1-1,13,CASTTLGSTEAFF,TGTGCCAGCACCACCCTGGGATCCACTGAAGCTTTCTTT
many,TRBV6-5,.,TRBJ1-2,16,CASSYSSARGWDGYTF,TGTGCCAGCAGTTACTCGAGCGCGAGGGGATGGGATGGCTACACCTTC
many,TRBV6-1,TRBD1,TRBJ2-7,14,CASSGGTGIHEQYF,TGTGCCAGCAGTGGCGGGACAGGGATCCACGAGCAGTACTTC
medium-sized,TRBV7-8,.,TRBJ2-1,16,CASSLREMVSYNEQFF,TGTGCCAGCAGCTTAAGGGAAATGGTTTCCTACAATGAGCAGTTCTTC
many,TRBV4-1,TRBD1,TRBJ1-1,15,CASSRDGQGDTEAFF,TGCGCCAGCAGCCGGGACGGACAGGGTGACACTGAAGCTTTCTTT
.,TRBV7-8,TRBD2,TRBJ2-7,16,CASSLGLAGVEYEQYF,TGTGCCAGCAGCTTAGGACTAGCGGGAGTGGAATACGAGCAGTACTTC
.,TRBV7-9,.,TRBJ2-1,12,CASSLGLNEQFF,TGTGCCAGCAGCTTGGGGCTGAACGAGCAGTTCTTC
once,TRBV6-5,.,TRBJ2-5,14,CAGSWGGGPETQYF,TGTGCGGGCAGTTGGGGCGGTGGACCAGAGACCCAGTACTTC
.,TRBV14,.,TRBJ2-5,15,CASSHRFGVTETQYF,TGTGCCAGCAGCCACCGATTTGGGGTAACAGAGACCCAGTACTTC
.,TRBV6-5,.,TRBJ1-6,13,CASSYRPSSPLHF,TGTGCCAGCAGTTACCGTCCTTCCTCACCCCTCCACTTT
medium-sized,TRBV6-2/TRBV6-3,TRBD2,TRBJ2-2,14,CASRELAGAGELFF,TGTGCCAGCAGAGAACTAGCGGGAGCTGGGGAGCTGTTTTTT
.,TRBV27,.,TRBJ2-5,13,CASSGFGRETQYF,TGTGCCAGCAGTGGATTTGGGAGAGAGACCCAGTACTTC
medium-sized,TRBV6-1,TRBD2,TRBJ2-5,13,CASSDSGSETQYF,TGTGCCAGCAGTGATAGCGGGAGTGAGACCCAGTACTTC
.,TRBV12-3/TRBV12-4,.,TRBJ2-3,14,CASSLGGLGETQYF,TGTGCCAGCAGTTTGGGGGGGCTGGGAGAGACGCAGTATTTC